The 5 T cell receptor beta chains given below trace back to one sample, sequenced in a study of blood T cell repertoires in COVID-19. Data came from immunoSEQ multiplex PCR; TCRdb stores just in-frame clones and leaves some out. The sample consists of approximately 300,000 clones, roughly 90% of them appearing once. The specimen sequenced was PBMCs or T cells enriched from blood (not recorded which). Receptors originate from a woman aged 25-40 years who had recovered from COVID-19.

DNA for the CDR3: TGTGCCAGCAGCCCGACAGGGTTGGACACTGAAGCTTTCTTT. Amino acid sequence: CASSPTGLDTEAFF. The J gene is TRBJ1-1, the V gene TRBV2; TRBD1 matches at 7 bases. Germline V gene sequence: CDR1 SNHLY, CDR2 FYNNEI. The CDR3 length is 14 residues. V shed 6 bases, J shed 3 bases, and the junction held 7 bases outside the gene matches.

The V call is TRBV5-5, the J call TRBJ2-4, with 9 bases matching TRBD1. The CDR3 contains 19 residues. CDR1 is SGHKS and CDR2 is YYEKEE in the germline V gene (reference sequence). With 4 bases clipped from V and 0 bases from J, the junction kept 14 bases outside the gene matches. The chain's CDR3 is CASSLSPGTGLLAKNIQYF. The DNA of the CDR3 is TGTGCCAGCAGCCTAAGTCCCGGGACAGGGTTACTAGCCAAAAACATTCAGTACTTC. Full variable domain (missing parts from reference TRBV5-5 and TRBJ2-4): DAGVTQSPTHLIKTRGQQVTLRCSPISGHKSVSWYQQVLGQGPQFIFQYYEKEERGRGNFPDRFSARQFPNYSSELNVNALLLGDSALYLCASSLSPGTGLLAKNIQYFGAGTRLSVL.

The chain is built from TRBV2 and TRBJ2-2; D might be TRBD2 (5 bases). The V and J ends lost 8 bases and 5 bases respectively, with 15 bases between them. CDR3 length: 14 residues. In germline, CDR1 is SNHLY, CDR2 FYNNEI. In nucleotides, the CDR3 is TGTGCCAGCTCCCCGGGATTGCAAACCGGGGAGCTGTTTTTT. This codes for CASSPGLQTGELFF.

Points on this clone: Other DNA sequences in this sample translate to the same CDR3. The chain carries TRBV19 and TRBJ1-5; unclear D gene. V was shortened by 3 bases and J by 2 bases, with 11 bases between the two germline ends. In germline, CDR1 is LNHDA, CDR2 SQIVND (reference sequence). The CDR3 runs 15 residues. CDR3 sequence (DNA): TGTGCCAGTAGTATTTCCGGGAATGGCAATCAGCCCCAGCATTTT. This gives the protein CASSISGNGNQPQHF. The full variable domain, completed using reference TRBV19 and TRBJ1-5, is DGGITQSPKYLFRKEGQNVTLSCEQNLNHDAMYWYRQDPGQGLRLIYYSQIVNDFQKGDIAEGYSVSREKKESFPLTVTSAQKNPTAFYLCASSISGNGNQPQHFGDGTRLSIL.

This chain links TRBV27 with TRBJ2-7; D ambiguous. The CDR3 length is 13 residues. V was shortened by 2 bases and J by 6 bases, with 11 bases between the two germline ends. From germline, CDR1 is MNHEY and CDR2 SMNVEV (reference sequence). For the CDR3, the DNA is TGTGCCAGCAGTTTAGTCGGTGGTGGCGAGCAGTACTTC. Amino acids: CASSLVGGGEQYF.